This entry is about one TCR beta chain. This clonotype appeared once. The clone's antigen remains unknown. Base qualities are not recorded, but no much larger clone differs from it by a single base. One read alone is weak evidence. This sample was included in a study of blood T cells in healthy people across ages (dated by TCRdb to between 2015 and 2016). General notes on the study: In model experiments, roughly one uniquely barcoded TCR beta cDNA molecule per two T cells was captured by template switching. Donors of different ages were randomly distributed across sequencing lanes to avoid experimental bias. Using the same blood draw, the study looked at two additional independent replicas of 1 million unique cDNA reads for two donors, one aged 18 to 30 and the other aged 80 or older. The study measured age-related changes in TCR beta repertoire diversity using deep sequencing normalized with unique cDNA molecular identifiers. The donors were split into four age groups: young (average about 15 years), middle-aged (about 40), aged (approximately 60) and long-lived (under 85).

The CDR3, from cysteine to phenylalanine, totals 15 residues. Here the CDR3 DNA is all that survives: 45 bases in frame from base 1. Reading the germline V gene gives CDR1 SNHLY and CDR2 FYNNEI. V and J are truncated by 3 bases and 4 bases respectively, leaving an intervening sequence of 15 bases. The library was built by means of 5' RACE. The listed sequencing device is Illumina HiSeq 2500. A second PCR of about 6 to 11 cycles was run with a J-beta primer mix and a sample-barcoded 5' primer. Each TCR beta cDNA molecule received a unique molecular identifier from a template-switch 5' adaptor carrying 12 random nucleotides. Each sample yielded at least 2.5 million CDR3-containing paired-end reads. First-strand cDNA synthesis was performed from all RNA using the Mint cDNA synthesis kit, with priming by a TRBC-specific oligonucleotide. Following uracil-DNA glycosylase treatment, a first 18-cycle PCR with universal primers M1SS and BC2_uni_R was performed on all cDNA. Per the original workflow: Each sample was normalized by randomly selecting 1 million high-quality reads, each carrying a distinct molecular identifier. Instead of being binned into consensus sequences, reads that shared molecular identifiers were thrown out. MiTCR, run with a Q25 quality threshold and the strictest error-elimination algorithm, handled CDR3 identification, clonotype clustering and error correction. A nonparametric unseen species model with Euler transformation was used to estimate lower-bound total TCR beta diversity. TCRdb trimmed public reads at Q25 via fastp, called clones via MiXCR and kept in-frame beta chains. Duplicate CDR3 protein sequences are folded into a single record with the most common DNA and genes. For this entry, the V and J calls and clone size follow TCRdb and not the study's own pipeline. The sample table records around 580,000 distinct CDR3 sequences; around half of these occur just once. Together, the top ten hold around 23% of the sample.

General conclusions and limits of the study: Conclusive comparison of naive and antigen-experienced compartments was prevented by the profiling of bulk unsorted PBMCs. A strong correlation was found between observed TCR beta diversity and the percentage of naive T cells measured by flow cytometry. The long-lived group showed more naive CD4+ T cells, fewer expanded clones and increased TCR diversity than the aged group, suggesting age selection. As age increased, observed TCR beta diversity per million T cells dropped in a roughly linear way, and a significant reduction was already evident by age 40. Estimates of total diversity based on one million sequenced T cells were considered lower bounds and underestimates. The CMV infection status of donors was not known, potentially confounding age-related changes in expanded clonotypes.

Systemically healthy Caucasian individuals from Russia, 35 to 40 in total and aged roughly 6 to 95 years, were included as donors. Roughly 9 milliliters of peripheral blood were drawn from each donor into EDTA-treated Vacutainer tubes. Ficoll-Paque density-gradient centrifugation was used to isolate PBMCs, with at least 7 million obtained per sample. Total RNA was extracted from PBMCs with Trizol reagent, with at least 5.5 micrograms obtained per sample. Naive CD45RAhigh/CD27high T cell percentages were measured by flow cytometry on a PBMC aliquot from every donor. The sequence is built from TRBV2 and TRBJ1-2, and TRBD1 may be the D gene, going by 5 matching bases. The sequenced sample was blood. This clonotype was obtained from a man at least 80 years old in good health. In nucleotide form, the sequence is TGTGCCAGCAGTGAGGGGGACCGGGCTGGCTATGGCTACACCTTC. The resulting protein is CASSEGDRAGYGYTF.